This entry features one T cell receptor (beta chain) sequence. No antigen is known for it. The sample holds no much larger clone one base away, and base qualities are not on file. Library creation used the immunoSEQ multiplex PCR assay. Each sample had 80,000 to 100,000 TCR templates assayed by the deep sequencing platform. Genomic DNA extracted from sorted T cells was the material used for TCRbeta CDR3 sequencing. In the paper's pipeline: Clonal analysis of TCRbeta CDR3 data was done in the R programming language. Alloreactive CD4+ and CD8+ clones were defined by comparing unstimulated samples with post-reaction CFSE-low samples. Regulatory or non-regulatory origin of alloreactive CD4+ clones was assigned by matching sequences to the sorted unstimulated Treg and non-Treg repertoires. This is the immuneACCESS table as TCRdb keeps it, with only in-frame sequences that have V and J called. A part of the clones is gone; compared with another copy, unresolved V genes explain less than half, and the rest is unexplained. V and J calls and clone size follow that table, whereas D and trimming were derived from the DNA. The sample table contains approximately 120,000 clones; only one count was recorded for 90% to 95% of them. In total, the top ten clones hold about 0.16% of the sample.

Measured from the cysteine to the phenylalanine, the CDR3 is 14 residues long. Only the CDR3 region is kept as DNA, spanning 42 bases read in frame from base 1. The germline V gene yields SGHRS for CDR1 and YFSETQ for CDR2. V ends up 3 bases short and J 0 bases short, with an unmatched junction base count of 0. The sample is drawn from a study of siplizumab effects on memory and regulatory T cells (dated by TCRdb to the late 2010s). Background for the entire study: The study examined how the anti-CD2 antibody siplizumab affects alloreactive T-cell subsets in allogeneic mixed lymphocyte reactions built from human PBMCs.

The paper as a whole reports these results and caveats: No functional confirmation was obtained for the suppressive function of proliferating Tregs from siplizumab cultures. A naive or memory phenotype could not be assigned to roughly 75-96% of proliferating CD4+ or CD8+ clones. Because sequences below about 10^-5 frequency were poorly captured, only a minor fraction of alloreactive clones could be mapped to unstimulated subsets. Of the alloreactive CD4+ clones that could be mapped, the Treg-derived share averaged approximately 69% with siplizumab compared with under 35% in control reactions. Siplizumab significantly reduced the cumulative frequency of alloreactive sequences traceable to unstimulated CD4+ memory T cells. Greater diversity appeared to be present in unstimulated naive T cells than in memory T cells, and a substantial contribution to the alloresponse seemed to be made by naive cells.

Sorted unstimulated T cells and proliferating T cells recovered from mixed lymphocyte reactions were subjected to TCRbeta CDR3 sequencing. Fresh whole blood from approximately ten HLA-typed healthy donors was used to isolate PBMCs. To map where alloreactive clones came from, unstimulated CD4+ non-regulatory T cells were FACS-sorted. This chain joins TRBV5-1 to TRBJ1-3; 7 nucleotides in the junction match TRBD1. This TCR derives from a human donor in good health. The material sequenced was non-Treg CD4+ T cells sorted from blood. Read against the paper, the sample's cell subset or site label means: FACS-sorted unstimulated CD4+ non-regulatory T cells. This receptor has the CDR3 CASSWTGSGNTIYF. In nucleotide form, the sequence is TGCGCCAGCAGCTGGACAGGCTCTGGAAACACCATATATTTT.